What follows describes a single T cell receptor beta chain. Its antigen is unidentified. Data came from immunoSEQ multiplex PCR; TCRdb stores just in-frame clones and leaves some out. The sample holds about 68,000 clones, around 82% seen once. Between the trimmed V and J ends, which lost 0 bases and 5 bases, there was a span of 14 bases. This CDR3 spans 15 amino acids. The germline gives CDR1 SGHNT, CDR2 YYREEE (reference sequence). The sample comes from a study of a mutant IDH1 vaccine in newly diagnosed glioma. Time point here: week 35, safety follow-up. The content of each vaccine dose was 300 ug of mutant IDH1 20-mer peptide, and topical imiquimod accompanied it.

The clonotype comes from a man younger than 30 with glioma. The chain joins TRBV5-4 to TRBJ2-5; perhaps D is TRBD1 or TRBD2 (5 bases each). The material sequenced was PBMCs, taken from a glioma patient whose treatment included an IDH1 peptide vaccine. CDR3 sequence: CASSLGLTWGETQYF. In nucleotides, the CDR3 is TGTGCCAGCAGCTTGGGGCTCACCTGGGGGGAGACCCAGTACTTC.